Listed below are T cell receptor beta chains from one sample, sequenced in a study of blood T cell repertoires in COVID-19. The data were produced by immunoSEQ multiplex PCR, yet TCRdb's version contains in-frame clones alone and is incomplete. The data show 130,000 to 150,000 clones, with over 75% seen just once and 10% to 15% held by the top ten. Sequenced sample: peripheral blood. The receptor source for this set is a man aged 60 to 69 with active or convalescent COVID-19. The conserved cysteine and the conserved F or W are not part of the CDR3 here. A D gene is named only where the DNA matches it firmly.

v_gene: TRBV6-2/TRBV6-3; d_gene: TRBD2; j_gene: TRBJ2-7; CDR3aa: ASRPLAGRGYEQY
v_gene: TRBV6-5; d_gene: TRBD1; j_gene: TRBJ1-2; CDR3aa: ASRQGAGGYT
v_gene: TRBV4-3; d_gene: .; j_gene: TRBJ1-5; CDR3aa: ASSQVWEQARISQPQH
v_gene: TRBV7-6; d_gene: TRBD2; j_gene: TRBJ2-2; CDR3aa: ASSSRTSGRKWNTGELF
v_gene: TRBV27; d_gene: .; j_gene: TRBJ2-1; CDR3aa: ASSSGGPPYNEQF
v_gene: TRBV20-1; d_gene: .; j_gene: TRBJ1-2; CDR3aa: SAYQGDGYT
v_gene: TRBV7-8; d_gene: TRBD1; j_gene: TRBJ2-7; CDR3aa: ASSRIGQGRGEQY
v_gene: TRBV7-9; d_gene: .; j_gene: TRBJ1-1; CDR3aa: ASSWQGSLNTEAF
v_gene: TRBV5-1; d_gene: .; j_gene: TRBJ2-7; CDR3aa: ASSLQGSPSYEQY
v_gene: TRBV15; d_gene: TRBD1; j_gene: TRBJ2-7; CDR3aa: ATSRDLGQAYEQY
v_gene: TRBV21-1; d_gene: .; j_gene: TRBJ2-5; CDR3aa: ASSLRLAGGLETQY
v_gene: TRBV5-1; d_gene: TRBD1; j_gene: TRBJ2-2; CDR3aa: ASSPRTGAPTGELF
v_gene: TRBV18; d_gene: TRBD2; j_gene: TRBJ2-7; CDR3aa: ASSPRDYGTYEQY
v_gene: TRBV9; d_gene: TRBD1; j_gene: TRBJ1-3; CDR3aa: ASSEGQGSSGNTIY
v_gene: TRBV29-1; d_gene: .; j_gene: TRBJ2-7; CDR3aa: SVGQAAEQY
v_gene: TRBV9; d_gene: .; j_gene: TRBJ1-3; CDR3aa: ASSVARDNSGNTIY
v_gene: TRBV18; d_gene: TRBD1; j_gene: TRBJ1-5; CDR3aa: ASSPVSAGQGGRPQH